Listed here are 30 T cell receptor beta chains from one sample, sequenced in a study of blood T cell repertoires in COVID-19. Method: immunoSEQ multiplex PCR; TCRdb's copy keeps in-frame clones and lacks some. The repertoire holds about 380,000 clones, with more than 75% as singletons. Sequenced: PBMCs or T cells enriched from blood (not recorded which). The receptor source for this set is a young woman who had recovered from COVID-19.

This chain joins TRBV5-4 and TRBJ2-1, with 10 bases identical to TRBD2. Germline CDR1 is SGHNT and CDR2 is YYREEE (reference sequence). CDR3 size: 13 residues. Trimming cost V 7 bases and J 4 bases; bases outside gene matches: 2. The CDR3 DNA is TGTGCCAGCCGTAGCGGGGGGTACAATGAGCAGTTCTTC. Translated: CASRSGGYNEQFF.

The chain joins TRBV10-3 to TRBJ2-3; 11 bases align to TRBD2. The length of the CDR3 is 16 residues. With 2 bases clipped from V and 2 bases from J, the junction kept 3 bases outside the gene matches. CDR1 ENHRY and CDR2 SYGVKD come from the germline V gene. The CDR3 spells CAISEALAGVTDTQYF. The CDR3 DNA reads TGTGCCATCAGTGAGGCACTAGCGGGAGTCACAGATACGCAGTATTTT.

This sequence joins TRBV2 and TRBJ2-5; TRBD1 might be the D (6 bases). CDR3 size: 14 residues. Trimming removed 4 bases at V and 4 bases at J, with 13 bases between. The germline V gene has CDR1 SNHLY and CDR2 FYNNEI. CDR3 coding DNA: TGTGCCAGCAGTGGAGGGACAAGGGCAGAGACCCAGTACTTC. It yields the protein CASSGGTRAETQYF. Using reference TRBV2 and TRBJ2-5 for the parts outside the CDR3, the full variable domain is EPEVTQTPSHQVTQMGQEVILRCVPISNHLYFYWYRQILGQKVEFLVSFYNNEISEKSEIFDDQFSVERPDGSNFTLKIRSTKLEDSAMYFCASSGGTRAETQYFGPGTRLLVL.

V gene TRBV11-2 combines with J gene TRBJ2-7; tentatively, D is TRBD2 (5 bases). Germline V gene sequence: CDR1 SGHAT, CDR2 FQNNGV. Trimming shortened V by 3 bases and J by 2 bases, and 11 bases separated the two germline ends. CDR3 size: 14 residues. CDR3 nucleotides: TGTGCCAGCAGCTTGTATGGAGGCCCCTACGAGCAGTACTTC. Encoded protein: CASSLYGGPYEQYF.

This chain joins TRBV10-1 and TRBJ1-5; the match to TRBD1 covers 8 bases. Germline CDR1 WNHNN, CDR2 SYGVQD (reference sequence). This CDR3 has 13 amino acids. The junction had 0 bases not matched to a gene; V was cut back by 4 bases and J by 4 bases. The CDR3 spells CASSGQGNQPQHF. The CDR3 region has the DNA TGCGCCAGCAGTGGACAGGGGAATCAGCCCCAGCATTTT.

This chain links TRBV18 with TRBJ1-1; a possible D gene is TRBD1 (6 bases). CDR3 length: 13 amino acids. Germline values: CDR1 KGHSH, CDR2 LQKENI. Trimming removed 5 bases at V and 3 bases at J, with 10 bases between. DNA of the CDR3: TGTGCCAGCTCATCCAGACAGGACACTGAAGCTTTCTTT. Translating gives CASSSRQDTEAFF.

This chain joins TRBV7-9 and TRBJ2-2; the D is unclear. Trimming removed 8 bases from V and 1 base from J, with 8 bases in between. Germline V CDR1 and CDR2: SEHNR, FQNEAQ (reference sequence). CDR3 length: 13 amino acids. This chain's CDR3 is CASEPQNTGELFF. Written as DNA, the CDR3 is TGTGCCAGCGAACCACAGAACACCGGGGAGCTGTTTTTT.

V gene TRBV6-5 combines with J gene TRBJ1-2, with a weak D call TRBD1 (6 bases). The V and J ends lost 5 bases and 8 bases respectively, with 15 bases between them. CDR3 length: 13 amino acids. In germline, CDR1 is MNHEY, CDR2 SVGAGI. DNA for the CDR3: TGTGCCAGCAGTAGGGGCAGGGGAGCGGGCTACACCTTC. As protein: CASSRGRGAGYTF.

The genes are TRBV27 and TRBJ2-4; 7 bases fit TRBD1. The germline V gene has CDR1 MNHEY and CDR2 SMNVEV (reference sequence). CDR3 size: 16 residues. Unmatched junction bases numbered 10, after V lost 5 bases and J lost 3 bases. The chain's CDR3 is CASSPSPQGSKNIQYF. The CDR3, as DNA: TGTGCCAGCAGTCCATCACCACAGGGGAGCAAAAACATTCAGTACTTC.

The chain uses TRBV7-9 and TRBJ2-3; 12 bases align to TRBD2. The V gene's germline CDR1 is SEHNR and CDR2 FQNEAQ (reference sequence). This CDR3 spans 17 amino acids. V lost 4 bases and J lost 4; bases outside the gene matches: 9. As DNA, the CDR3 is TGTGCCAGCAGCTCCCTCCTAGCGGGGGGGGAGGCAGATACGCAGTATTTT. This gives the protein CASSSLLAGGEADTQYF.

This chain uses TRBV11-2 with TRBJ2-7; 10 bases agree with TRBD2. This CDR3 has 18 residues. Germline trimming cut 1 base from V and 1 base from J; bases unmatched to any gene: 10. The germline V gene has CDR1 SGHAT and CDR2 FQNNGV. CDR3 DNA: TGTGCCAGCAGCTTAGTTTGGTCTAGCGGGGGAGTATCCTACGAGCAGTACTTC. Its protein product is CASSLVWSSGGVSYEQYF.

The chain recombines TRBV11-1 with TRBJ1-1, with D perhaps matching TRBD1 (6 bases). Trimming shortened V by 1 base and J by 7 bases, and 7 bases separated the two germline ends. The germline V gene encodes CDR1 SGHAT and CDR2 FQDESV (reference sequence). This CDR3 region has 12 residues. The CDR3 reads CASSLGDNEAFF. The CDR3, as DNA: TGTGCCAGCAGCTTAGGGGACAATGAAGCTTTCTTT. The variable domain in full, completed from reference TRBV11-1 and TRBJ1-1, reads EAEVAQSPRYKITEKSQAVAFWCDPISGHATLYWYRQILGQGPELLVQFQDESVVDDSQLPKDRFSAERLKGVDSTLKIQPAELGDSAMYLCASSLGDNEAFFGQGTRLTVV.

The genes are TRBV27 and TRBJ1-1; 8 bases agree with TRBD1. The junction had 9 bases not matched to a gene; V was cut back by 5 bases and J by 4 bases. CDR3 length: 15 residues. From germline, CDR1 is MNHEY and CDR2 SMNVEV (reference sequence). The CDR3 protein is CASSPQTGVPTEAFF. The CDR3 DNA is TGTGCCAGCAGTCCGCAGACAGGGGTTCCCACTGAAGCTTTCTTT.

J is TRBJ2-7 and V is TRBV7-9, with 11 bases that match TRBD1. Unmatched junction bases numbered 4, after V lost 5 bases and J lost 1 base. The germline CDR1 and CDR2 sequences are SEHNR and FQNEAQ (reference sequence). The CDR3 has 15 residues. The CDR3: CASSGGQGASYEQYF. DNA for the CDR3: TGTGCCAGCAGCGGCGGACAGGGGGCTTCCTACGAGCAGTACTTC.

The gene calls are TRBV6-6 and TRBJ1-5; 8 bases agree with TRBD1. The CDR3 is made up of 15 amino acids. Per germline, CDR1 MNHNY and CDR2 SVGAGI (reference sequence). V shed 4 bases, J shed 3 bases, and the junction held 5 bases outside the gene matches. CDR3 DNA: TGTGCCAGCAGTTCTAAGGACAGGGTCAATCAGCCCCAGCATTTT. Its protein product is CASSSKDRVNQPQHF.

The genes are TRBV27 and TRBJ1-1; D is undetermined. V shed 3 bases and J shed 1 base, with 6 bases lying between them. The CDR3 extends over 13 amino acids. From germline, CDR1 is MNHEY and CDR2 SMNVEV (reference sequence). The CDR3 reads CASSFWQNTEAFF. The CDR3, as DNA: TGTGCCAGCAGTTTCTGGCAGAACACTGAAGCTTTCTTT.

This chain joins TRBV9 and TRBJ2-5; possibly TRBD1 for D (5 bases). Germline V gene sequence: CDR1 SGDLS, CDR2 YYNGEE. Trimming pared 0 bases from V and 4 bases from J, leaving 10 bases between. This CDR3 region has 14 residues. The CDR3 is CASSVEGVSETQYF. DNA for the CDR3: TGTGCCAGCAGCGTAGAAGGGGTATCAGAGACCCAGTACTTC.

The genes are TRBV7-9 and TRBJ1-3; the D gene is possibly TRBD1 (6 bases). V gave up 5 bases and J gave up 6 bases, with 20 bases separating them. The length of the CDR3 is 16 residues. Germline V gene sequence: CDR1 SEHNR, CDR2 FQNEAQ (reference sequence). Here the CDR3 reads CASSPRATGNSNTIYF. CDR3 nucleotides: TGTGCCAGCAGCCCTAGGGCTACAGGGAATTCAAACACCATATATTTT.

This chain connects TRBV5-1 to TRBJ2-1; D uncertain. The CDR3 runs 13 residues. Germline V gene sequence: CDR1 SGHRS, CDR2 YFSETQ. Between the trimmed V and J ends, which lost 5 bases and 3 bases, there was a span of 9 bases. CDR3 sequence (DNA): TGCGCCAGCAGAAAAACAGACTACAATGAGCAGTTCTTC. It translates to CASRKTDYNEQFF.

The rearrangement joins TRBV9 to TRBJ1-5; the D gene is possibly TRBD1 (6 bases). V dropped 0 bases and J dropped 3 bases, with 7 bases sitting between them. The CDR3 is made up of 14 amino acids. Germline CDR1 and CDR2: SGDLS and YYNGEE. The CDR3 region has the DNA TGTGCCAGCAGCGTAGGGGACACCAATCAGCCCCAGCATTTT. It codes for CASSVGDTNQPQHF.

This clone has only one observation. The chain uses TRBV7-8 and TRBJ1-5; 8 nucleotides line up with TRBD1. The CDR3 is 18 residues long. Germline loops: CDR1 SGHVS, CDR2 FQNEAQ. V lost 1 base and J lost 5; bases outside the gene matches: 13. The CDR3 loop is CASSLEWKRTGQDQPQHF. The CDR3 DNA reads TGTGCCAGCAGCTTAGAATGGAAACGGACAGGGCAGGATCAGCCCCAGCATTTT. Based on the CDR3 plus reference TRBV7-8 and TRBJ1-5, the full variable domain is GAGVSQSPRYKVAKRGQDVALRCDPISGHVSLFWYQQALGQGPEFLTYFQNEAQLDKSGLPSDRFFAERPEGSVSTLKIQRTQQEDSAVYLCASSLEWKRTGQDQPQHFGDGTRLSIL.

V gene TRBV19 combines with J gene TRBJ2-5, with D maybe TRBD2 (5 bases). Germline V lookup: CDR1 LNHDA, CDR2 SQIVND (reference sequence). The CDR3 sequence is 14 residues long. Trimming stripped 0 bases from V and 7 bases from J, with 12 bases between. CDR3 DNA sequence: TGTGCCAGTAGTATAGATATTGGACTGTCGACCCAGTACTTC. This codes for CASSIDIGLSTQYF.

This chain links TRBV2 with TRBJ2-3, with TRBD2 identical over 12 bases. V shed 6 bases and J 2 bases; nucleotides not matched to a gene: 9. The CDR3 is 17 residues long. CDR1 and CDR2 (germline): SNHLY, FYNNEI. The CDR3 sequence is CASRGLAGWGTTDTQYF. The CDR3 DNA is TGTGCCAGCAGAGGACTAGCGGGGTGGGGCACCACAGATACGCAGTATTTT. The variable domain in full, with the rest retrieved from reference TRBV2 and TRBJ2-3, is EPEVTQTPSHQVTQMGQEVILRCVPISNHLYFYWYRQILGQKVEFLVSFYNNEISEKSEIFDDQFSVERPDGSNFTLKIRSTKLEDSAMYFCASRGLAGWGTTDTQYFGPGTRLTVL.

A few counts support this clone. This chain uses TRBV7-9 with TRBJ2-5; TRBD2 might be the D (5 bases). The V gene lost 4 bases and the J gene lost 5 bases, with 14 bases spanning the gap. This CDR3 is built from 14 residues. In germline, CDR1 is SEHNR, CDR2 FQNEAQ (reference sequence). The CDR3 loop is CASSSSRPGETQYF. The CDR3 region has the DNA TGTGCCAGCAGCTCCTCGCGGCCGGGGGAGACCCAGTACTTC.

V and J are TRBV7-3 and TRBJ2-3; 11 bases match TRBD2. V shed 5 bases and J 4 bases; nucleotides not matched to a gene: 5. Per germline, CDR1 SGHTA and CDR2 FQGTGA. The CDR3 is 15 residues long. The CDR3 region has the DNA TGTGCCAGCAGCCAGCAACTAGCGGGGGCAGATACGCAGTATTTT. Residues: CASSQQLAGADTQYF. The full variable domain, in which reference TRBV7-3 and TRBJ2-3 provide the parts outside the CDR3, is GAGVSQTPSNKVTEKGKYVELRCDPISGHTALYWYRQSLGQGPEFLIYFQGTGAADDSGLPNDRFFAVRPEGSVSTLKIQRTERGDSAVYLCASSQQLAGADTQYFGPGTRLTVL.

The chain is built from TRBV21-1 and TRBJ2-1; the table's D call of TRBD1 was not tested on the DNA. TRBV21-1 is a known pseudogene. The CDR3 loop spans 15 amino acids. The CDR3, as DNA: TGTGCCAGCCCAGACGGGGGACAGGGAGGTTTCGAGCAGTTCTTC. Residues: CASPDGGQGGFEQFF.

The chain has TRBV11-3 and TRBJ2-3; D perhaps matches TRBD2 (5 bases). V was clipped by 3 bases and J by 2 bases, with 9 bases between them. Germline V gene data show CDR1 as SGHNT and CDR2 as YENEEA. The CDR3 is made up of 14 amino acids. CDR3 amino acids: CASSLGEVTDTQYF. DNA for the CDR3: TGTGCCAGCAGCTTGGGAGAAGTCACAGATACGCAGTATTTT.

The chain joins TRBV29-1 to TRBJ2-7, with TRBD2 matching over 10 bases. The junction had 1 base not matched to a gene; V was cut back by 6 bases and J by 5 bases. Germline CDR1 reads SQVTM; CDR2 reads ANQGSEA. The CDR3 runs to 11 residues. The CDR3 region has the DNA TGCAGCGTAGGGACTAGCGACGAGCAGTACTTC. It is translated as CSVGTSDEQYF.

V is TRBV19 and J is TRBJ1-3; D is uncertain. The ends were cut back, 4 bases at V and 0 bases at J, with 13 bases in the middle. Germline values: CDR1 LNHDA, CDR2 SQIVND (reference sequence). The CDR3 totals 16 residues. CDR3 sequence (DNA): TGTGCCAGTAGTACCCGCTGGGAGAGCTCTGGAAACACCATATATTTT. Amino acids: CASSTRWESSGNTIYF.

This chain uses TRBV4-2 with TRBJ2-5, with TRBD2 identical over 7 bases. Trimming at V came to 0 bases and at J to 5 bases, leaving 18 bases not matched to a gene. The CDR3 has 19 residues. Germline V gene data show CDR1 as LGHNA and CDR2 as YNFKEQ. The CDR3 loop is CASSQDLPYGVAGRETQYF. Written as DNA, the CDR3 is TGTGCCAGCAGCCAAGATTTACCGTATGGGGTAGCGGGCCGGGAGACCCAGTACTTC.